The clone carrying this TCR beta chain appeared a few times. V was cut by 5 bases and J by 5 bases, with 9 bases left in between. The CDR3 is 12 amino acids. The V gene's germline CDR1 is SGHVS and CDR2 FQNEAQ. These data originate in a study of metastatic and nonmetastatic thyroid tumors. Prior to thyroid surgery, none of the patients had received any treatment. Authors' processing steps: Using the CDR3 differences seen across clinicopathological groups, the authors built a distant-metastasis classifier for papillary thyroid cancer, which was meant to discriminate distant-metastatic patients. TCRdb re-clonotyped the PCR reads through MiXCR. The V and J calls, along with clone size, are taken from TCRdb and not from the paper's own processing. Among 15,000 to 20,000 clones, roughly 23% were seen once, and the ten largest hold about 9.4%.

Sequenced input: adjacent normal tissue. The chain carries TRBV7-8 and TRBJ1-2; D call uncertain. The receptor was derived from a female donor with papillary thyroid cancer or a benign thyroid nodule (not recorded which). Some clones in this sample may be carry-over from other donors' samples. The CDR3 DNA sequence: TGTGCCAGCAGCCCTAGGAGGTATGGCTACACCTTC. Amino acid sequence: CASSPRRYGYTF.